Below, 3 T cell receptor beta chains from the same sample are listed, as sequenced in a study of blood T cell repertoires in COVID-19 (dated by TCRdb to 2020 to 2022). The library relied on the immunoSEQ multiplex PCR assay. TCRdb provides this immuneACCESS table in a form limited to in-frame rearrangements. Some clones are lacking; in checked studies, under half of them reflect an unresolved V gene, and why the rest are absent is not known. This sample holds roughly 260,000 clones; around 80% were observed only once. Jointly, the top ten make up around 4.1% of the sample. The specimen was peripheral blood. Every receptor here comes from a woman aged 40-49 years with active or convalescent COVID-19.

The chain uses TRBV11-2 and TRBJ2-3; 12 positions agree with TRBD1. The CDR3 runs 16 residues. Germline lookup yields CDR1 SGHAT and CDR2 FQNNGV. Trimming removed 5 bases from V and 5 bases from J; junction bases left unmatched: 8. The CDR3 spells CASSVAGTGGKDTQYF. The CDR3 DNA reads TGTGCCAGCAGCGTCGCCGGGACAGGGGGCAAAGATACGCAGTATTTT.

A note on this clone: At one end the junction does not follow the germline gene, possibly because of a read error. V and J are TRBV3-1 (or the pseudogene TRBV3-2) and TRBJ1-6; D uncertain. CDR1 and CDR2 from the germline V gene are LGHDT and YNNKEL (reference sequence). The CDR3 has 15 residues. CDR3 residues: CASGQLSSYNSPLHF. DNA of the CDR3: TGTGCCAGCGGCCAGCTAAGCTCCTATAATTCACCCCTCCACTTT.

J is TRBJ1-1 and V is TRBV28, with unresolved D. CDR1 and CDR2 (germline): MDHEN, SYDVKM. The CDR3 sequence is 14 residues long. V was clipped by 3 bases and J by 4 bases, with 12 bases between them. As DNA, the CDR3 is TGTGCCAGCAGTTTGAGAGGTTCGGTCACTGAAGCTTTCTTT. This codes for CASSLRGSVTEAFF.